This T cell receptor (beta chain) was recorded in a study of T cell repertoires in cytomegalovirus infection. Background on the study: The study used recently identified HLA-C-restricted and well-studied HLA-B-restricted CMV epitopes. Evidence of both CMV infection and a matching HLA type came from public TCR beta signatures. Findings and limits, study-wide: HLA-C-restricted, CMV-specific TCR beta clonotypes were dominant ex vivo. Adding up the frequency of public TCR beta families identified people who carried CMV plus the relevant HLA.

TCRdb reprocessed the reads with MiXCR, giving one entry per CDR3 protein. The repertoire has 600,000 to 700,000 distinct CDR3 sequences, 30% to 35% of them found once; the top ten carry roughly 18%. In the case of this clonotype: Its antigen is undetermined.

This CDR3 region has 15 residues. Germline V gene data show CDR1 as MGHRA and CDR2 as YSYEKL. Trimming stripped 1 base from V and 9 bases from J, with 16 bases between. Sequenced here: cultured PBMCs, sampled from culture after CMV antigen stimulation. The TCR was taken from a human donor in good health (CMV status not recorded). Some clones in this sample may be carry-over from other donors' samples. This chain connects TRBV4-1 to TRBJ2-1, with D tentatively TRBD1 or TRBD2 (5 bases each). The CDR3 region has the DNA TGCGCCAGCAGCCAAGCAATTACCGGGGCGGGTGAGCAGTTCTTC. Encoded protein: CASSQAITGAGEQFF.